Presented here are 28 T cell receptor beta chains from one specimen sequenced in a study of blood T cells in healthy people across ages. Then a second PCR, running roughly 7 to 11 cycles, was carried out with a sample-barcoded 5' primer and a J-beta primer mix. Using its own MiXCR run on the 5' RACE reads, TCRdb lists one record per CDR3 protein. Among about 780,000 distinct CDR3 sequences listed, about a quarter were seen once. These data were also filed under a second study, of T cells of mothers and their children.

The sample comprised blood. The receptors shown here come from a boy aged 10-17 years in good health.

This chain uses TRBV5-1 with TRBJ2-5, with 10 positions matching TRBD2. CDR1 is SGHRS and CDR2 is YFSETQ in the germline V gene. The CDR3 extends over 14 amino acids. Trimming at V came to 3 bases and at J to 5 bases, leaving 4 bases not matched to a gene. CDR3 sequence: CASSWLAGDETQYF. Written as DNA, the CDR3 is TGCGCCAGCAGCTGGCTAGCGGGGGATGAGACCCAGTACTTC.

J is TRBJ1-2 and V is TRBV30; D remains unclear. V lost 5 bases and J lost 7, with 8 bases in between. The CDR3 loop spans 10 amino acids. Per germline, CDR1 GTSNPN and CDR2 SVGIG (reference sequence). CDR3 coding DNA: TGTGCCTGGTGGAATGGTGGCTACACCTTC. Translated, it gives CAWWNGGYTF.

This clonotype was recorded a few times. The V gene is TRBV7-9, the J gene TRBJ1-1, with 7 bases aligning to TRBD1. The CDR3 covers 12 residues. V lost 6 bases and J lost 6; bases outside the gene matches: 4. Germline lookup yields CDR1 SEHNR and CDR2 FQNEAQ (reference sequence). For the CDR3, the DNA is TGTGCCAGCAGTGACAGGGTCCCTGAAGCTTTCTTT. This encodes CASSDRVPEAFF.

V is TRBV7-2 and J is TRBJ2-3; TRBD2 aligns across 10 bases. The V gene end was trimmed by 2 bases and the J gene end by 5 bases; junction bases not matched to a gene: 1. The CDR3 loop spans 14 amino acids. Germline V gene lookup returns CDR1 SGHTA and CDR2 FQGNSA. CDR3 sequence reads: CASSLSGGVDTQYF. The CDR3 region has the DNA TGTGCCAGCAGCTTAAGCGGGGGGGTAGATACGCAGTATTTT.

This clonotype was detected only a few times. CDR3 region: CASSLASGGRVDEQFF. In DNA, the CDR3 is TGCGCCAGCAGCTTGGCCAGCGGGGGGAGGGTAGATGAGCAGTTCTTC. The chain employs TRBV5-1 and TRBJ2-5; 9 positions agree with TRBD2. With the DNA end fitting TRBJ2-1 better, the J assignment may be wrong. CDR1 is SGHRS, CDR2 YFSETQ, per germline. This CDR3 has 16 residues.

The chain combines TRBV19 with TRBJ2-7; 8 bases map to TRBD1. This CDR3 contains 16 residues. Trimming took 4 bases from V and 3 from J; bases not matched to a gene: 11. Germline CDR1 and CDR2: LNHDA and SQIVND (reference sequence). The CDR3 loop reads CASSTRRQGNVYEQYF. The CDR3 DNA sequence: TGTGCCAGTAGTACACGTCGACAGGGGAACGTCTACGAGCAGTACTTC. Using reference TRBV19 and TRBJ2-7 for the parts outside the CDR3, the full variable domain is DGGITQSPKYLFRKEGQNVTLSCEQNLNHDAMYWYRQDPGQGLRLIYYSQIVNDFQKGDIAEGYSVSREKKESFPLTVTSAQKNPTAFYLCASSTRRQGNVYEQYFGPGTRLTVT.

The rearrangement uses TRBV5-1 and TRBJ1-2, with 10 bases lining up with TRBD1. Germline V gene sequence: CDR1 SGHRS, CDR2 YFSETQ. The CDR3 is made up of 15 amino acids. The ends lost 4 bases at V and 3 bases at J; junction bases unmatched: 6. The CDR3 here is CASSRTGTGDYGYTF. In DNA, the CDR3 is TGCGCCAGCAGCCGGACCGGGACAGGGGACTATGGCTACACCTTC. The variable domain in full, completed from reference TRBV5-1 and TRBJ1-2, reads KAGVTQTPRYLIKTRGQQVTLSCSPISGHRSVSWYQQTPGQGLQFLFEYFSETQRNKGNFPGRFSGRQFSNSRSEMNVSTLELGDSALYLCASSRTGTGDYGYTFGSGTRLTVV.

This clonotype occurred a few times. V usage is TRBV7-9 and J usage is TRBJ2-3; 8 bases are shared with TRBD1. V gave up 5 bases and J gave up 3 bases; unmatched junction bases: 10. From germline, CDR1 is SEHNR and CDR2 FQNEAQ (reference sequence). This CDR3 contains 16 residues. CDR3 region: CASSGRQGTRTDTQYF. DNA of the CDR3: TGTGCCAGCAGCGGGAGACAGGGGACCAGGACAGATACGCAGTATTTT.

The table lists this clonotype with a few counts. DNA for the CDR3: TGCGCCAGCAGCTCTACCCGGGACATAACTCCTGGCTACACCTTC. It translates to CASSSTRDITPGYTF. The chain is built from TRBV5-1 and TRBJ1-2, with TRBD1 as a possible D gene (6 bases). V lost 3 bases, J lost 7 bases, and 19 bases lay in between. The CDR3 is 15 amino acids. CDR1 is SGHRS and CDR2 is YFSETQ in the germline V gene.

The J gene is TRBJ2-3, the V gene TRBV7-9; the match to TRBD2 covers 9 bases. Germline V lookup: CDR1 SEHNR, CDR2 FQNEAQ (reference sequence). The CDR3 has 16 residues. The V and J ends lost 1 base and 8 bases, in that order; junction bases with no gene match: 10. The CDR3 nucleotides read TGTGCCAGCAGCTTAGATCAAGCGGGGGGCCATAGTACGCAGTATTTT. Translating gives CASSLDQAGGHSTQYF.

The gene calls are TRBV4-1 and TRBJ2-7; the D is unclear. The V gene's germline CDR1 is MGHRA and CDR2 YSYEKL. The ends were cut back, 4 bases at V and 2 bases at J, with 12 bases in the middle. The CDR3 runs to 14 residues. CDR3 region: CASSREDNPYEQYF. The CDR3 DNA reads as TGCGCCAGCAGCCGGGAAGACAACCCCTACGAGCAGTACTTC.

Here the CDR3 DNA reads TGCGCCAGCAGCAGGGGGGCCCGAGAGACCCAGTACTTC. This encodes CASSRGARETQYF. The rearrangement uses TRBV5-1 and TRBJ2-5; either TRBD1 or TRBD2 may supply D (6 bases each). The length of the CDR3 is 13 residues. The V gene lost 4 bases and the J gene lost 4 bases, with 11 bases spanning the gap. The germline V gene encodes CDR1 SGHRS and CDR2 YFSETQ. Full variable domain (missing parts from reference TRBV5-1 and TRBJ2-5): KAGVTQTPRYLIKTRGQQVTLSCSPISGHRSVSWYQQTPGQGLQFLFEYFSETQRNKGNFPGRFSGRQFSNSRSEMNVSTLELGDSALYLCASSRGARETQYFGPGTRLLVL.

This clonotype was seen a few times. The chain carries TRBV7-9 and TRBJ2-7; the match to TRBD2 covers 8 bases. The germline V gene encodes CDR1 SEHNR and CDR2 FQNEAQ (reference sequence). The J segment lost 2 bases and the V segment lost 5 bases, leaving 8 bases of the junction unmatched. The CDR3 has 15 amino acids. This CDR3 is CASSTPGGPAYEQYF. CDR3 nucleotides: TGTGCCAGCAGCACCCCGGGGGGGCCGGCCTACGAGCAGTACTTC.

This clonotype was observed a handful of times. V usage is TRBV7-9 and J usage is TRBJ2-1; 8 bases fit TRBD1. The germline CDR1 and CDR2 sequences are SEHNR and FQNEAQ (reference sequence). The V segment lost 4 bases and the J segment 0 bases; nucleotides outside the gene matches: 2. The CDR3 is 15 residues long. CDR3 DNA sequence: TGTGCCAGCAGCTCGACAGGGGCCTCCTACAATGAGCAGTTCTTC. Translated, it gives CASSSTGASYNEQFF.

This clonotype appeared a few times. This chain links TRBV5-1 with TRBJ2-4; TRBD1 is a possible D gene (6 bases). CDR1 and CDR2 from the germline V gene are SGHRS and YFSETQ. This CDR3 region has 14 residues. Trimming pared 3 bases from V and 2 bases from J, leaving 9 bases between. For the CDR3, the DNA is TGCGCCAGCAGCTGGGGGCATCCCAAAAACATTCAGTACTTC. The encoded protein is CASSWGHPKNIQYF.

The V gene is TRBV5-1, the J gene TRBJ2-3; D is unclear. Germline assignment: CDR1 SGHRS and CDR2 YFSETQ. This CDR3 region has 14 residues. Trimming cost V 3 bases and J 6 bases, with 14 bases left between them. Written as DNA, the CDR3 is TGCGCCAGCAGCTACGGCGCTGATCGGGATACGCAGTATTTT. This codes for CASSYGADRDTQYF.

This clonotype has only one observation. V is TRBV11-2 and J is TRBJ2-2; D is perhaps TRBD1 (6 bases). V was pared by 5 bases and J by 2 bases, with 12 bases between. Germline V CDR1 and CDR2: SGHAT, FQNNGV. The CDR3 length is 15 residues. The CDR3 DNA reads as TGTGCCAGCAGCGAAATCAGGGGTAACACCGGGGAGCTGTTTTTT. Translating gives CASSEIRGNTGELFF.

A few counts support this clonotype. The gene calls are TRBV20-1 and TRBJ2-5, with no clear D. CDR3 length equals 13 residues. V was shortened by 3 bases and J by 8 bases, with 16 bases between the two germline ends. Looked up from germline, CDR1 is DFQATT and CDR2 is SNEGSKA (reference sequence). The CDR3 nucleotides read TGCAGTGCTAGTGATATTCGGTCTTTTACCCAGTACTTC. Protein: CSASDIRSFTQYF.

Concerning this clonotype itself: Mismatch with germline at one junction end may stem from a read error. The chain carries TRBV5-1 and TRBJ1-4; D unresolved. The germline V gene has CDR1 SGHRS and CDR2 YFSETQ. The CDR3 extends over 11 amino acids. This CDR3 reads CASRLNEKPFF. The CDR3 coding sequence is TGCGCCAGCAGGCTTAATGAAAAACCGTTTTTT.

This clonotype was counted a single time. The CDR3 spells CASSLSAQPQHF. For the CDR3, the DNA is TGTGCCAGCAGCTTATCCGCCCAGCCCCAGCATTTT. The rearrangement links TRBV7-2 to TRBJ1-5; D remains ambiguous. The CDR3 consists of 12 residues. Germline V CDR1 and CDR2: SGHTA, FQGNSA. Deletions cut 2 bases from V and 7 bases from J, with 6 bases between.

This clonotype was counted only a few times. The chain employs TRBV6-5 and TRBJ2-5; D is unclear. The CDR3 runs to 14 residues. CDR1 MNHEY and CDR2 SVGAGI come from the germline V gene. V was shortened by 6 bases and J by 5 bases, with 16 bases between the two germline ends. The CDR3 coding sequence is TGTGCCAGCAGCCCTACCGTGACAAGGGAGACCCAGTACTTC. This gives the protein CASSPTVTRETQYF.

CDR3: CASTQRGDSYEQYF. CDR3 bases: TGTGCCAGCACCCAGCGGGGGGATAGCTACGAGCAGTACTTC. The rearrangement uses TRBV6-1 and TRBJ2-5, with 9 bases identical to TRBD2. The last part of the DNA fits TRBJ2-7 better; the J call may be wrong. Germline V lookup: CDR1 MNHNS, CDR2 SASEGT. There are 14 residues in the CDR3.

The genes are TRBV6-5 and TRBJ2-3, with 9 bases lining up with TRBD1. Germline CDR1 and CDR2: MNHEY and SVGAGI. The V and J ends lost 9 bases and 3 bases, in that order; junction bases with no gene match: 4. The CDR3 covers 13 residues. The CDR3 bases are TGTGCCAGTCATGGACAGGGGACAGATACGCAGTATTTT. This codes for CASHGQGTDTQYF.

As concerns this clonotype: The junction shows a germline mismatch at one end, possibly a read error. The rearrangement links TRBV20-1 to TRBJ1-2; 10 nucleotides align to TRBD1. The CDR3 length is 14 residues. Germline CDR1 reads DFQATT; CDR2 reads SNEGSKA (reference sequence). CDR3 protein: CSARDRGRVYGYTF. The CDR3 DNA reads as TGCAGTGCGAGAGACAGGGGGCGGGTCTATGGCTACACCTTC.

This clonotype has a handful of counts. CDR3 in amino acids: CASSPVGRSSYNEQFF. For the CDR3, the DNA is TGTGCCAGCAGCCCCGTAGGTAGGAGCTCCTACAATGAGCAGTTCTTC. The V gene is TRBV7-9, the J gene TRBJ2-1; unclear D gene. The CDR3 spans 16 residues. The V end was cut by 5 bases, the J end by 0 bases, with 14 bases between. Germline values: CDR1 SEHNR, CDR2 FQNEAQ (reference sequence).

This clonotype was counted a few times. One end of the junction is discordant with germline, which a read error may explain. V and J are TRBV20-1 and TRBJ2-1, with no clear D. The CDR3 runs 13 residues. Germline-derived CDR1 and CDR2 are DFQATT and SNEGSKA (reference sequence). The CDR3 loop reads CSAPADSHNEQFF. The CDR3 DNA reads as TGCAGTGCCCCTGCCGACTCCCACAATGAGCAGTTCTTC.

The CDR3 sequence is CASRTGQGWDEQYF. DNA for the CDR3: TGTGCCAGCCGGACCGGACAGGGATGGGACGAGCAGTACTTC. The chain has TRBV28 and TRBJ2-5; TRBD1 matches 8 bases. The J call is doubtful: the DNA matches TRBJ2-7 better. Germline assignment: CDR1 MDHEN and CDR2 SYDVKM. CDR3 size: 14 residues.

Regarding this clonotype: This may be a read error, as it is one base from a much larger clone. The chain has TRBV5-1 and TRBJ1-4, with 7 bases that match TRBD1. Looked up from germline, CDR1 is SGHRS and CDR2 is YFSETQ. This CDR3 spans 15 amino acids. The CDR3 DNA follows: TGCGCCAGCAGCACTGCAGGGGGAAATAATGAAAAACTGTCTTTT. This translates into CASSTAGGNNEKLSF.